One and the same sample provided the 17 T cell receptor beta chains below, sequenced in a study of regulatory T cells in long-lasting Graves disease. Arm-PCR of CDR3 regions and iRepertoire HTBI primers were the basis on which TCR beta libraries were built. One entry per CDR3 protein results from TCRdb running MiXCR on the multiplex PCR reads. The sample holds a few hundred thousand distinct CDR3 sequences, 21% seen once. Time point given: persistent/refractory GD, antithyroid drugs over 5 years with positive TRAb. PBMC-derived RNA was used for the TCR library. Material: peripheral blood mononuclear cells (PBMCs), obtained when the disease was refractory, from a patient treated with antithyroid drugs. These receptors came from a female donor with Graves disease.

The chain combines TRBV6-5 with TRBJ1-1; D is unclear. This CDR3 is 15 amino acids long. Per the germline V gene, CDR1 is MNHEY and CDR2 is SVGAGI. The germline V and J ends were trimmed by 0 bases and 1 base, with 9 bases remaining between them. CDR3 nucleotides: TGTGCCAGCAGTTACTCGGTATCGGGGAACACTGAAGCTTTCTTT. Its translation is CASSYSVSGNTEAFF.

This chain connects TRBV29-1 to TRBJ2-7, with D tentatively TRBD1 (6 bases). In germline, CDR1 is SQVTM, CDR2 ANQGSEA. The V and J ends lost 3 bases and 0 bases respectively, with 12 bases between them. The CDR3 length is 14 residues. CDR3 loop: CSVETGQSSYEQYF. The CDR3 nucleotides read TGCAGCGTTGAGACGGGACAAAGCTCCTACGAGCAGTACTTC.

The table lists this clonotype with many counts. V and J are TRBV5-1 and TRBJ2-2, with D perhaps matching TRBD2 (7 bases). This CDR3 spans 17 amino acids. Germline V gives CDR1 SGHRS, CDR2 YFSETQ. With 0 bases removed from V and 1 base from J, the gap between germline ends came to 13 bases. The CDR3 DNA reads as TGCGCCAGCAGCTTGGTCCAGGGGACTATGAACACCGGGGAGCTGTTTTTT. Its translation: CASSLVQGTMNTGELFF. Supplemented by reference TRBV5-1 and TRBJ2-2, the full variable domain reads KAGVTQTPRYLIKTRGQQVTLSCSPISGHRSVSWYQQTPGQGLQFLFEYFSETQRNKGNFPGRFSGRQFSNSRSEMNVSTLELGDSALYLCASSLVQGTMNTGELFFGEGSRLTVL.

This chain connects TRBV28 to TRBJ2-5, with D hard to call. This CDR3 is 12 amino acids long. Germline CDR1 MDHEN, CDR2 SYDVKM. Trimming took 6 bases from V and 4 from J, leaving 9 bases between them. CDR3 in DNA: TGTGCCAGCAGGAGAGTATCAGAGACCCAGTACTTC. This sequence encodes CASRRVSETQYF.

The rearrangement links TRBV4-1 to TRBJ2-3; 8 bases align to TRBD2. Unmatched junction bases numbered 4, after V lost 5 bases and J lost 0 bases. This CDR3 is 15 amino acids long. Germline CDR1 and CDR2: MGHRA and YSYEKL. CDR3: CASSTIAGSTDTQYF. The DNA of the CDR3 is TGCGCCAGCAGCACCATAGCGGGAAGCACAGATACGCAGTATTTT.

This clonotype was counted ten times or more. The rearrangement uses TRBV6-1 and TRBJ2-5; D ambiguous. Germline CDR1 MNHNS, CDR2 SASEGT. Trimming took off 0 bases at V and 0 bases at J, with 5 bases between the two ends. This CDR3 comprises 14 residues. The CDR3 here is CASSEASDQETQYF. In nucleotides, the CDR3 is TGTGCCAGCAGTGAAGCGTCGGACCAAGAGACCCAGTACTTC.

This clonotype was seen many times. This chain connects TRBV28 to TRBJ1-1, with D unclear. CDR3 length: 11 residues. Germline V gene data show CDR1 as MDHEN and CDR2 as SYDVKM. V dropped 7 bases and J dropped 1 base, with 4 bases sitting between them. CDR3 nucleotide sequence: TGTGCCAGCAAAGAGAACACTGAAGCTTTCTTT. This sequence encodes CASKENTEAFF.

This chain uses TRBV9 with TRBJ2-5; 8 bases line up with TRBD2. The V and J ends lost 5 bases and 1 base, in that order; junction bases with no gene match: 10. CDR3 size: 16 residues. CDR1 and CDR2 (germline): SGDLS, YYNGEE. The CDR3 DNA reads TGTGCCAGCAGTGACGGGGGGCGGGAGGCCCAAGAGACCCAGTACTTC. Translating it yields CASSDGGREAQETQYF.

The rearrangement uses TRBV4-1 and TRBJ2-7; 12 nucleotides agree with TRBD2. The J segment lost 5 bases and the V segment lost 1 base, leaving 3 bases of the junction unmatched. Germline V CDR1 and CDR2: MGHRA, YSYEKL. The CDR3 runs to 15 residues. The CDR3 is CASSQGLAGADEQYF. CDR3 nucleotide sequence: TGCGCCAGCAGCCAAGGACTAGCGGGAGCTGACGAGCAGTACTTC.

The chain has TRBV25-1 and TRBJ2-4, with 9 nucleotides matching TRBD1. The CDR3 totals 16 residues. J lost 6 bases, V lost 4 bases, and 10 bases had no gene match. Looked up from germline, CDR1 is MGHDK and CDR2 is SYGVNS. Here the CDR3 DNA reads TGTGCCAGCAGTGCCGAACAGGGGGCCCGATTAAACATTCAGTACTTC. Translated, it gives CASSAEQGARLNIQYF.

The chain combines TRBV9 with TRBJ1-6; a possible D gene is TRBD1 (5 bases). CDR3 size: 15 residues. The V end lost 3 bases, the J end lost 9 bases, and 16 bases lay between the germline ends. Germline values: CDR1 SGDLS, CDR2 YYNGEE. CDR3 sequence: CASSGTPGLGSPLHF. In DNA form, the CDR3 reads TGTGCCAGCAGCGGGACGCCGGGGCTAGGTTCACCCCTCCACTTT.

This clonotype has more than one count but fewer than ten. The V gene is TRBV20-1, the J gene TRBJ2-7; TRBD1 is a possible D gene (5 bases). The CDR3 loop spans 11 amino acids. V was pared by 3 bases and J by 7 bases, with 10 bases between. The V gene's germline CDR1 is DFQATT and CDR2 SNEGSKA (reference sequence). CDR3: CSARDIWEQYF. The CDR3 DNA is TGCAGTGCTAGGGACATTTGGGAGCAGTACTTC.

This clonotype was seen many times. This chain joins TRBV28 and TRBJ2-7; the match to TRBD1 covers 9 bases. Germline V gene data show CDR1 as MDHEN and CDR2 as SYDVKM. CDR3 size: 17 residues. The trim removed 4 bases at V and 4 bases at J, leaving 14 bases unmatched. The CDR3 loop is CASSSSIRRDRAYEQYF. DNA for the CDR3: TGTGCCAGCAGTTCCTCCATTCGACGGGACAGGGCTTACGAGCAGTACTTC.

This clonotype was recorded many times. The V call is TRBV27, the J call TRBJ1-5; 11 nucleotides align to TRBD1. V dropped 3 bases and J dropped 2; count of bases not matched to a gene: 3. The CDR3 totals 16 residues. In germline, CDR1 is MNHEY, CDR2 SMNVEV (reference sequence). DNA for the CDR3: TGTGCCAGCAGTTTCGGACAGGGGGCCGGCAATCAGCCCCAGCATTTT. As protein: CASSFGQGAGNQPQHF.

This clonotype was counted between two and nine times. The chain combines TRBV10-3 with TRBJ2-6, with 7 nucleotides matching TRBD1. Germline CDR1 ENHRY, CDR2 SYGVKD. The CDR3 consists of 18 residues. The V and J ends lost 6 bases and 0 bases, in that order; junction bases with no gene match: 11. The CDR3 sequence: CAIRNSGTVRSGANVLTF. The CDR3 nucleotides are TGTGCCATCAGAAATTCCGGGACAGTCCGCTCTGGGGCCAACGTCCTGACTTTC.

This clonotype has at least ten counts. The chain couples TRBV9 to TRBJ1-2, with 7 bases fitting TRBD1. Germline CDR1 SGDLS, CDR2 YYNGEE. The CDR3 is 16 residues long. V lost 0 bases, J lost 8 bases, and 13 bases stayed unmatched. The CDR3 spells CASSVAPGQPGPGYTF. In nucleotides, the CDR3 is TGTGCCAGCAGCGTAGCTCCGGGACAGCCGGGACCGGGCTACACCTTC.

The sample holds a few counts of this clonotype. V is TRBV10-2 and J is TRBJ1-1, with D possibly being TRBD1 (6 bases). V lost 2 bases, J lost 1 base, and 17 bases lay in between. The CDR3 has 17 amino acids. The germline V gene has CDR1 WSHSY and CDR2 SAAADI. The CDR3 DNA is TGCGCCAGCAGTGAGCCATACAGGGCAGAATCGAACACTGAAGCTTTCTTT. It codes for CASSEPYRAESNTEAFF.